The 12 T cell receptor beta chains in this list originate from one sample, sequenced in a study of Ad26.COV2.S vaccination and SARS-CoV-2 variants. Sequencing used immunoSEQ multiplex PCR; TCRdb keeps in-frame clones, though not all of them. The sample shows approximately 340,000 clones, approximately 90% of them seen only once. Sample: peripheral blood, taken after recovery from COVID-19. The receptors come from a human donor who had recovered from COVID-19.

This clone was counted a single time. Distinct nucleotide sequences in the sample also encode this CDR3. The chain combines TRBV25-1 with TRBJ2-2, with no clear D. Germline V gene sequence: CDR1 MGHDK, CDR2 SYGVNS. The CDR3 has 11 residues. Between the trimmed V and J ends, which lost 6 bases and 1 base, there was a span of 0 bases. CDR3 loop: CASRNTGELFF. In DNA, the CDR3 is TGTGCCAGCAGGAACACCGGGGAGCTGTTTTTT. Using reference TRBV25-1 and TRBJ2-2 for the parts outside the CDR3, the full variable domain is EADIYQTPRYLVIGTGKKITLECSQTMGHDKMYWYQQDPGMELHLIHYSYGVNSTEKGDLSSESTVSRIRTEHFPLTLESARPSHTSQYLCASRNTGELFFGEGSRLTVL.

This chain connects TRBV6-2 or TRBV6-3 to TRBJ1-5, with D uncertain. V was trimmed by 0 bases and J by 11 bases, leaving 5 bases between them. There are 11 residues in the CDR3. From germline, CDR1 is MNHEY and CDR2 SVGEGT. The CDR3 nucleotides are TGTGCCAGCAGTTACTCGACTTCCCAGCATTTT. It codes for CASSYSTSQHF.

Points on this clone: Additional DNA sequences in this sample encode the identical CDR3. The chain is built from TRBV7-2 and TRBJ1-1, with unresolved D. Trimming left V 1 base short and J 1 base short, with 4 bases between. The germline V gene has CDR1 SGHTA and CDR2 FQGNSA. CDR3 length: 13 residues. The CDR3 sequence: CASSLGENTEAFF. The CDR3 DNA sequence: TGTGCCAGCAGCTTAGGGGAGAACACTGAAGCTTTCTTT.

The V gene is TRBV7-4, the J gene TRBJ1-4; no definite D call. The CDR3 has 12 residues. Trimming left V 5 bases short and J 8 bases short, with 9 bases between. Germline lookup yields CDR1 SGHVT and CDR2 SQSDAQ. CDR3 DNA: TGTGCCAGCAGCCCTAGTGGGGAAAAACTGTTTTTT. This gives the protein CASSPSGEKLFF.

The V call is TRBV9, the J call TRBJ1-2; tentative D call: TRBD1 (6 bases). Trimming removed 5 bases at V and 13 bases at J, with 18 bases between. Germline-derived CDR1 and CDR2 are SGDLS and YYNGEE. The CDR3 consists of 12 residues. The CDR3 nucleotides read TGTGCCAGCAGTGATATGCCGGGGGCCCGCACCTTC. Protein product: CASSDMPGARTF.

This sequence joins TRBV9 and TRBJ2-6; D remains ambiguous. The CDR3 has 18 residues. Germline V gene data show CDR1 as SGDLS and CDR2 as YYNGEE. V was clipped by 0 bases and J by 0 bases, with 13 bases between them. CDR3 sequence reads: CASSVDRTELSGANVLTF. The CDR3 DNA sequence: TGTGCCAGCAGCGTAGACAGAACAGAGCTCTCTGGGGCCAACGTCCTGACTTTC.

The CDR3 DNA is TGCGCCAGCAGCTTCGGACAGGGGCGAACAGATACGCAGTATTTT. Its protein is CASSFGQGRTDTQYF. The chain couples TRBV5-1 to TRBJ2-3; 9 bases fit TRBD1. The V gene end was trimmed by 2 bases and the J gene end by 3 bases; junction bases not matched to a gene: 4. Per germline, CDR1 SGHRS and CDR2 YFSETQ. The CDR3 is made up of 15 amino acids.

This clone came up once. The V call is TRBV5-5, the J call TRBJ2-2, with D unresolved. CDR1 and CDR2 from the germline V gene are SGHKS and YYEKEE (reference sequence). This CDR3 region has 15 residues. V was clipped by 3 bases and J by 1 base, with 10 bases between them. The CDR3 region has the DNA TGTGCCAGCAGCTCTGCTCACCAGAACACCGGGGAGCTGTTTTTT. Protein: CASSSAHQNTGELFF.

The chain links TRBV9 to TRBJ2-1, with no clear D. Trimming removed 0 bases from V and 0 bases from J, with 7 bases in between. The CDR3 has 15 residues. CDR1 is SGDLS, CDR2 YYNGEE, per germline. The CDR3 spells CASSVVPSSYNEQFF. DNA of the CDR3: TGTGCCAGCAGCGTAGTCCCCAGCTCCTACAATGAGCAGTTCTTC. The full variable domain, with the rest looked up from reference TRBV9 and TRBJ2-1, is DSGVTQTPKHLITATGQRVTLRCSPRSGDLSVYWYQQSLDQGLQFLIQYYNGEERAKGNILERFSAQQFPDLHSELNLSSLELGDSALYFCASSVVPSSYNEQFFGPGTRLTVL.

The rearrangement links TRBV6-5 to TRBJ2-3; 11 nucleotides match TRBD2. Germline loops: CDR1 MNHEY, CDR2 SVGAGI. This CDR3 has 15 residues. Trimming cost V 5 bases and J 1 base; bases outside gene matches: 2. This chain's CDR3 is CASSILAGGTDTQYF. CDR3 DNA sequence: TGTGCCAGCAGTATACTAGCGGGGGGCACAGATACGCAGTATTTT.

This clone has only one observation. The rearrangement joins TRBV6-2 or TRBV6-3 to TRBJ2-2, with D perhaps TRBD1 (5 bases). Germline lookup yields CDR1 MNHEY and CDR2 SVGEGT. V was trimmed by 1 base and J by 6 bases, leaving 15 bases between them. This CDR3 has 16 amino acids. In nucleotides, the CDR3 is TGTGCCAGCAGTTACTACACAGGCCGAGGCGCCGGGGAGCTGTTTTTT. Protein: CASSYYTGRGAGELFF.

The V and J genes are TRBV6-4 and TRBJ2-3; 12 bases are shared with TRBD2. The CDR3 is 16 residues long. Germline CDR1 is MRHNA and CDR2 is SNTAGT. V shed 6 bases and J 2 bases; nucleotides not matched to a gene: 6. The CDR3 protein is CASSALAGGSTDTQYF. In nucleotides, the CDR3 is TGTGCCAGCAGCGCTCTAGCGGGGGGGTCCACAGATACGCAGTATTTT.